This T cell receptor (beta chain) was documented in a study of T cell clonotyping in hematopoietic cell transplantation. Overall study findings and caveats: At the given depth, recipient repertoires were over 95% de novo clonotypes. After transplant, recipient diversity fell while pathologically expanded clonotypes grew through day 180. Cells were unsorted, so CD4 and CD8 contributions were not separated.

This table comes from immunoSEQ multiplex PCR, and its TCRdb copy is limited to in-frame clones, with some not included. The data hold roughly 5,300 clones, with roughly 79% observed a single time. This CDR3 region has 14 residues. CDR1 MNHEY and CDR2 SVGAGI come from the germline V gene. Trimming cost V 7 bases and J 4 bases; bases outside gene matches: 5. Details on this clone: The antigen is unknown.

This TCR derives from a male patient aged 55 to 69 who had an allogeneic stem cell transplant, so T cells may come from the graft donor. Some clones in this sample may be carry-over from other donors' samples. The sample was peripheral blood mononuclear cells, taken 100 days after allogeneic stem cell transplant. The chain employs TRBV6-5 and TRBJ1-3; the match to TRBD1 covers 9 bases. CDR3 bases: TGTGCCAGCATAGACAGGGGGGACGGAAACACCATATATTTT. Encoded protein: CASIDRGDGNTIYF.